A selection of T cell receptor beta chains follows, all from one sample in a study of T cells in Graves' hyperthyroidism and ophthalmopathy. Each CDR3 protein gets one entry after TCRdb re-called the multiplex PCR reads with MiXCR. The sample lists fewer than 350,000 distinct CDR3 sequences, roughly 15% occurring once. The sample taken for sequencing was blood. Receptors were obtained from a woman in her thirties with Graves' hyperthyroidism that later progressed to Graves' ophthalmopathy. Each CDR3 is given with its conserved first and last residue. The D gene is left open where the match is weak. Clone size is not always given. Where it is, it says once, few, many or a class for expanded clones.

CDR3: CASRTYARDSVNYGYTF; DNA: TGTGCCAGCAGAACCTATGCCCGGGACAGCGTTAACTATGGCTACACCTTC; D: TRBD1; V: TRBV6-1; J: TRBJ1-2; size: many
CDR3: CSVPEGPGNTIYF; DNA: TGCAGCGTTCCGGAGGGGCCTGGAAACACCATATATTTT; D: -; V: TRBV29-1; J: TRBJ1-3; size: -
CDR3: CATLGEAITGELFF; DNA: TGTGCCACCCTTGGAGAGGCGATCACCGGGGAGCTGTTTTTT; D: -; V: TRBV12-3/TRBV12-4; J: TRBJ2-2; size: many
CDR3: CASSEEEGGPNEQFF; DNA: TGTGCCAGCAGTGAAGAGGAGGGAGGGCCCAATGAGCAGTTCTTC; D: TRBD2; V: TRBV2; J: TRBJ2-1; size: -
CDR3: CASSLGIAASTDTQYF; DNA: TGTGCCAGCAGCTTAGGGATAGCGGCTAGCACAGATACGCAGTATTTT; D: -; V: TRBV7-3; J: TRBJ2-3; size: many
CDR3: CASSSTSGRLETQYF; DNA: TGTGCTAGCAGCTCAACTAGCGGGAGATTGGAGACCCAGTACTTC; D: TRBD2; V: TRBV7-7; J: TRBJ2-5; size: many
CDR3: CASRSTIRDEAYEQYF; DNA: TGTGCCAGCAGGTCAACTATCCGGGACGAAGCCTACGAGCAGTACTTC; D: -; V: TRBV28; J: TRBJ2-7; size: few
CDR3: CASTLGGTDTYEQYF; DNA: TGTGCCAGCACCCTTGGGGGGACAGACACCTACGAGCAGTACTTC; D: -; V: TRBV7-3; J: TRBJ2-7; size: few
CDR3: CASSLQGWNIQYF; DNA: TGTGCCAGCAGCTTGCAGGGATGGAACATTCAGTACTTC; D: -; V: TRBV5-4; J: TRBJ2-4; size: -
CDR3: CASSIEGKNTEAFF; DNA: TGTGCCAGTAGTATAGAGGGCAAGAACACTGAAGCTTTCTTT; D: -; V: TRBV19; J: TRBJ1-1; size: many
CDR3: CASSSGTPYGYTF; DNA: TGTGCCAGCAGTTCCGGGACTCCCTATGGCTACACCTTC; D: -; V: TRBV28; J: TRBJ1-2; size: many
CDR3: CASSFNPGVGSETQYF; DNA: TGTGCCAGCAGTTTTAACCCGGGGGTTGGTTCGGAGACCCAGTACTTC; D: -; V: TRBV12-3/TRBV12-4; J: TRBJ2-5; size: many
CDR3: CSVGQNTGELFF; DNA: TGCAGCGTAGGACAAAACACCGGGGAGCTGTTTTTT; D: -; V: TRBV29-1; J: TRBJ2-2; size: -
CDR3: CASSLWDRGGKETQYF; DNA: TGTGCCAGCAGCTTATGGGACAGGGGAGGGAAAGAGACCCAGTACTTC; D: TRBD1; V: TRBV7-2; J: TRBJ2-5; size: many
CDR3: CASSVHEQYF; DNA: TGTGCCAGCAGTGTTCATGAGCAGTACTTC; D: -; V: TRBV2; J: TRBJ2-7; size: many
CDR3: CASSSGTEGYEQYF; DNA: TGTGCCAGCAGTTCCGGGACTGAGGGGTACGAGCAGTACTTC; D: -; V: TRBV27; J: TRBJ2-7; size: many
CDR3: CASSEVTSGSYEQFF; DNA: TGTGCCAGCAGCGAGGTCACTAGCGGGAGCTATGAGCAGTTCTTC; D: TRBD2; V: TRBV9; J: TRBJ2-1; size: many
CDR3: CASSVLRGDSGYTF; DNA: TGTGCCAGCAGTGTTCTAAGGGGCGACAGTGGCTACACCTTC; D: -; V: TRBV2; J: TRBJ1-2; size: -
CDR3: CASTPRRTGAYEQYF; DNA: TGTGCCAGCACTCCCCGGCGGACGGGAGCGTACGAGCAGTACTTC; D: -; V: TRBV6-1; J: TRBJ2-7; size: many
CDR3: CASRGLDRAREQYF; DNA: TGTGCCAGCAGGGGTCTCGACCGAGCTCGAGAGCAGTACTTC; D: -; V: TRBV28; J: TRBJ2-7; size: many
CDR3: CATSDGDREGEKLFF; DNA: TGTGCCACCAGTGATGGGGACAGGGAAGGGGAAAAACTGTTTTTT; D: TRBD1; V: TRBV24-1; J: TRBJ1-4; size: -
CDR3: CASSLASGNTIYF; DNA: TGTGCCAGCAGCTTAGCAAGTGGAAACACCATATATTTT; D: -; V: TRBV7-2; J: TRBJ1-3; size: many
CDR3: CSVVPGTGSYGYTF; DNA: TGCAGCGTGGTACCCGGGACAGGGAGCTATGGCTACACCTTC; D: TRBD1; V: TRBV29-1; J: TRBJ1-2; size: many
CDR3: CASSLVGTGSRNEQFF; DNA: TGTGCCAGCAGCTTAGTGGGGACAGGGTCGAGGAATGAGCAGTTCTTC; D: TRBD1; V: TRBV7-2; J: TRBJ2-1; size: many
CDR3: CATRDTDTQYF; DNA: TGTGCCACCCGCGACACAGATACGCAGTATTTT; D: -; V: TRBV10-3; J: TRBJ2-3; size: -
CDR3: CASSLVGRDQYF; DNA: TGTGCCAGCAGTTTGGTGGGGCGGGACCAGTACTTC; D: -; V: TRBV28; J: TRBJ2-5; size: many
CDR3: CSARSSVPSGSRRETQYF; DNA: TGCAGTGCTAGATCGAGCGTTCCTAGCGGGAGTAGGCGCGAGACCCAGTACTTC; D: TRBD2; V: TRBV20-1; J: TRBJ2-5; size: many